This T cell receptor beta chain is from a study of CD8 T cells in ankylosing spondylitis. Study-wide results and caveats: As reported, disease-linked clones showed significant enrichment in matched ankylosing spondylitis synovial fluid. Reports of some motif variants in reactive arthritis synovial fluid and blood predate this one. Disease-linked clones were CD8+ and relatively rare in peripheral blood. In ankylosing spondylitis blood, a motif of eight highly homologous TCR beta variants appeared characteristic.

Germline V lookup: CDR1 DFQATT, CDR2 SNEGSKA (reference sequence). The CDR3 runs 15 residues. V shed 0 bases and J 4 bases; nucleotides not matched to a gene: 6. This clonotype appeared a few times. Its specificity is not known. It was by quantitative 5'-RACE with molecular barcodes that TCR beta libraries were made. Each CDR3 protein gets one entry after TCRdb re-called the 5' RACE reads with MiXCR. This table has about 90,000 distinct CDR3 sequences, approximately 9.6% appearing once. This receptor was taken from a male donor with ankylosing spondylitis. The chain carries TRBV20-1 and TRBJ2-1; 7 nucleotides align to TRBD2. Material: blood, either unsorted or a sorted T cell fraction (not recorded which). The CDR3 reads CSAREDGRPYNEQFF. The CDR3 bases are TGCAGTGCTAGAGAAGACGGGAGGCCATACAATGAGCAGTTCTTC.